This TCR beta chain derives from a study of cytomegalovirus exposure and HLA in healthy donors. Turning to the study itself: A subsequent analysis stated that the 100 to 150 validation repertoires were run on the same platform as the 550 to 750 first-cohort repertoires. Study findings and constraints: CMV antigen specificity was confirmed in vitro for a few CMV-associated chains. A list of roughly 160 TCR beta chains associated with cytomegalovirus was given. A later analysis found first-cohort TCR clusters tended to co-occur in the 90 to 150 validation repertoires.

The CDR3 spans 13 residues. The trim removed 4 bases at V and 4 bases at J, leaving 3 bases unmatched. Germline loops: CDR1 SGHRS, CDR2 YFSETQ. A note on this clone: Its antigen is still unknown.

The protocol was immunoSEQ multiplex PCR, while the TCRdb copy is restricted to in-frame clones and leaves out a portion. The sample has some 150,000 clones, approximately 94% seen once. The TCR was taken from a man aged 18 to 30 in good health and CMV-seropositive. Sequenced sample: PBMCs. The chain has TRBV5-1 and TRBJ2-5, with 8 bases that match TRBD2. The DNA of the CDR3 is TGCGCCAGCAGCGGGACTAGTGGAGAGACCCAGTACTTC. The encoded protein is CASSGTSGETQYF.